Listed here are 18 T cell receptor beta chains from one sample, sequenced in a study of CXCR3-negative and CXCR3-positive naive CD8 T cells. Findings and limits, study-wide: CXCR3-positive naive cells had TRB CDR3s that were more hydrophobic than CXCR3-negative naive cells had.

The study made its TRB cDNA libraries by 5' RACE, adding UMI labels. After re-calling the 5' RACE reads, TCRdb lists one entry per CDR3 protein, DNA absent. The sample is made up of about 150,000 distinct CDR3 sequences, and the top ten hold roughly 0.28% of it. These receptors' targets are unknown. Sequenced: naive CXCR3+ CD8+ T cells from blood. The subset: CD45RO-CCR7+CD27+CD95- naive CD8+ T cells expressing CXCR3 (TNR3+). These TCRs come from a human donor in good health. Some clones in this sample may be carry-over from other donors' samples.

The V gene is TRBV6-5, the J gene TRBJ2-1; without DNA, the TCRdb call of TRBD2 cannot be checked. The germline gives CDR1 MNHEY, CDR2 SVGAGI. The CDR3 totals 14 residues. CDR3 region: CASSPPGLNNEQFF.

The CDR3 here is CASSHLEHADIQYF. The chain combines TRBV28 with TRBJ2-4. This CDR3 is built from 14 residues. Germline V lookup: CDR1 MDHEN, CDR2 SYDVKM.

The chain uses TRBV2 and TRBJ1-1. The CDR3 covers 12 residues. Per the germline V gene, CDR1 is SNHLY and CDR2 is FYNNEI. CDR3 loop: CAIEAKGTEAFF. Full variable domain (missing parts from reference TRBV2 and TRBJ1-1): EPEVTQTPSHQVTQMGQEVILRCVPISNHLYFYWYRQILGQKVEFLVSFYNNEISEKSEIFDDQFSVERPDGSNFTLKIRSTKLEDSAMYFCAIEAKGTEAFFGQGTRLTVV.

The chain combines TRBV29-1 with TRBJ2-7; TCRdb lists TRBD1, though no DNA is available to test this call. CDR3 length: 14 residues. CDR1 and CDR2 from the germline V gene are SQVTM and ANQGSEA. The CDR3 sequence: CSVEGDSDLYEQYF.

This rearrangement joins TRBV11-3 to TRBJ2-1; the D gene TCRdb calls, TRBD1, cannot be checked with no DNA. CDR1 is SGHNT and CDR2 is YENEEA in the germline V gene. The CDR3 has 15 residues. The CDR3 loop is CASSPRRGAYNEQFF.

CDR3 amino acids: CASSEDRYSNQPQHF. The genes are TRBV2 and TRBJ1-5; TCRdb indicates TRBD1, and absent DNA this call remains unverified. This CDR3 is built from 15 residues. CDR1 SNHLY and CDR2 FYNNEI come from the germline V gene. The full variable domain, rest sourced from reference TRBV2 and TRBJ1-5, is EPEVTQTPSHQVTQMGQEVILRCVPISNHLYFYWYRQILGQKVEFLVSFYNNEISEKSEIFDDQFSVERPDGSNFTLKIRSTKLEDSAMYFCASSEDRYSNQPQHFGDGTRLSIL.

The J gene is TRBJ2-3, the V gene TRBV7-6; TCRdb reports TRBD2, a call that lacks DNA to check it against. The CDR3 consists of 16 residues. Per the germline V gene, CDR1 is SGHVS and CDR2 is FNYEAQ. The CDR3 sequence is CASSFIAGDGTDTQYF.

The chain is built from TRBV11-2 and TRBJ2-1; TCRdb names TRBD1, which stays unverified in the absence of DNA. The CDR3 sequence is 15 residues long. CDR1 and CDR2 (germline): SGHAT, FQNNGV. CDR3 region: CASSLPRGQGNEQFF.

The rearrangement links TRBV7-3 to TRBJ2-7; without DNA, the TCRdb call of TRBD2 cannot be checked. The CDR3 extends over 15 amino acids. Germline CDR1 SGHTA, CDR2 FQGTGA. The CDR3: CASSVYPSGSYEQYF.

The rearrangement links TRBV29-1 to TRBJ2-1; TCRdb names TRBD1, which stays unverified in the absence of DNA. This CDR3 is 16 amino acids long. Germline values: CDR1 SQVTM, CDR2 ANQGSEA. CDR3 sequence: CSVEGVRGTNYNEQFF.

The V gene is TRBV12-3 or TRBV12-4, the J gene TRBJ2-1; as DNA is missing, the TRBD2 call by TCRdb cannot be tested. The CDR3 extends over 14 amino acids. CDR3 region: CASMGTSGYNEQFF.

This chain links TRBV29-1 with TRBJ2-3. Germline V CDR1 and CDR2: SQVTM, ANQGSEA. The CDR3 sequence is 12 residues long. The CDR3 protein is CSVRTDTDTQYF.

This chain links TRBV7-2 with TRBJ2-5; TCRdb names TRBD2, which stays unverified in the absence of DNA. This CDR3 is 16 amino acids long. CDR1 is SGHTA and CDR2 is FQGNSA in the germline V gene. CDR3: CASSPQLAGDQETQYF. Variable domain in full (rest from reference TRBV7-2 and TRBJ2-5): GAGVSQSPSNKVTEKGKDVELRCDPISGHTALYWYRQSLGQGLEFLIYFQGNSAPDKSGLPSDRFSAERTGGSVSTLTIQRTQQEDSAVYLCASSPQLAGDQETQYFGPGTRLLVL.

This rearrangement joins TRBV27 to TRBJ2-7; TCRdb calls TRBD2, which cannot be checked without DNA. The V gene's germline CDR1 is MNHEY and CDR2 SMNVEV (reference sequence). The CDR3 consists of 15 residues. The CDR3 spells CASSSSSGEYYEQYF.

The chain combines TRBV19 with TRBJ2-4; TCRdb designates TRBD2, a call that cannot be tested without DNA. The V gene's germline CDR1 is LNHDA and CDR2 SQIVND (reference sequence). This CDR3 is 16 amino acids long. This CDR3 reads CASNQPTGPYKNIQYF.

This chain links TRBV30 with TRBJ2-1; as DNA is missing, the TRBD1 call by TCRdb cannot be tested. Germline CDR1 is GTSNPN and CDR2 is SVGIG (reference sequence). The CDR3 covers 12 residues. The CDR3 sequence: CAWSYVGEEQFF.

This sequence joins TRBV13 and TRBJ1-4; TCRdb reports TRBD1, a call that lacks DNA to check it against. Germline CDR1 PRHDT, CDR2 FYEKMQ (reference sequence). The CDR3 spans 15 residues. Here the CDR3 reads CASSKRQGIGEKLFF. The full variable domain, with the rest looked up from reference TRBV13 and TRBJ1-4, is AAGVIQSPRHLIKEKRETATLKCYPIPRHDTVYWYQQGPGQDPQFLISFYEKMQSDKGSIPDRFSAQQFSDYHSELNMSSLELGDSALYFCASSKRQGIGEKLFFGSGTQLSVL.

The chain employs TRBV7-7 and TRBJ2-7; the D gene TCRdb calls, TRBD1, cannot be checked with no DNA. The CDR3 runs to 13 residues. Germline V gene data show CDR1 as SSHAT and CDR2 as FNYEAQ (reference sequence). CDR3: CASSPGVAYEQYF.